One sample yielded the 13 T cell receptor beta chains listed below, sequenced in a study of early T cells in non-severe SARS-CoV-2 infection. TCRdb independently ran MiXCR on the 5' RACE reads; one entry per CDR3 protein. The sample includes 80,000 to 100,000 distinct CDR3 sequences, roughly an eighth of them seen just once. Source material: whole blood. The receptors shown here come from an adult who was a healthcare worker with PCR-confirmed SARS-CoV-2 infection or an uninfected control (not recorded which).

This clonotype appeared many times. The genes are TRBV7-2 and TRBJ2-1; TRBD2 matches 11 bases. CDR3 length: 17 amino acids. Trimming removed 5 bases from V and 8 bases from J; junction bases left unmatched: 14. CDR1 is SGHTA, CDR2 FQGNSA, per germline. The CDR3 region is CASSQGLAGVGFHEQFF. The CDR3 DNA reads TGTGCCAGCAGCCAAGGACTAGCGGGCGTGGGTTTCCATGAGCAGTTCTTC.

Worth noting for this clonotype: A single base separates this from a much larger clone, so it may be a read error. This chain connects TRBV28 to TRBJ2-1, with 8 bases that match TRBD2. CDR1 is MDHEN and CDR2 is SYDVKM in the germline V gene. The V gene end was trimmed by 5 bases and the J gene end by 8 bases; junction bases not matched to a gene: 11. The CDR3 is 15 residues long. In DNA form, the CDR3 reads TGTGCCAGCAGTCCTCCTAGCGGGTCGTACTATGAGCAGTTCTTC. Translating it yields CASSPPSGSYYEQFF. Using reference TRBV28 and TRBJ2-1 for the parts outside the CDR3, the full variable domain is DVKVTQSSRYLVKRTGEKVFLECVQDMDHENMFWYRQDPGLGLRLIYFSYDVKMKEKGDIPEGYSVSREKKERFSLILESASTNQTSMYLCASSPPSGSYYEQFFGPGTRLTVL.

The chain recombines TRBV5-1 with TRBJ1-1, with D possibly matching TRBD1 (6 bases). V was shortened by 4 bases and J by 1 base, with 14 bases between the two germline ends. Germline V CDR1 and CDR2: SGHRS, YFSETQ. The CDR3 is 15 residues long. For the CDR3, the DNA is TGCGCCAGCAGCCTCGTGGCGACAGGGAACACTGAAGCTTTCTTT. The encoded protein is CASSLVATGNTEAFF.

A few counts support this clonotype. The CDR3: CASSLGAAREKLFF. DNA for the CDR3: TGTGCCAGCAGCCTGGGCGCGGCGAGAGAAAAACTGTTTTTT. J is TRBJ1-4 and V is TRBV6-2 or TRBV6-3; D remains unclear. With 6 bases removed from V and 8 bases from J, the gap between germline ends came to 16 bases. From germline, CDR1 is MNHEY and CDR2 SVGEGT. The CDR3 sequence is 14 residues long.

There are many counts of this clonotype. This chain uses TRBV20-1 with TRBJ2-3; D gene uncertain. Germline V lookup: CDR1 DFQATT, CDR2 SNEGSKA (reference sequence). V dropped 5 bases and J dropped 1 base, with 19 bases sitting between them. The CDR3 contains 16 residues. As DNA, the CDR3 is TGCAGTGCTGTGAAGCAAGACATACTGGGCACAGATACGCAGTATTTT. Protein product: CSAVKQDILGTDTQYF.

This clonotype was observed many times. The chain employs TRBV12-2 and TRBJ2-7. TRBV12-2 is listed as a pseudogene. The CDR3 totals 13 residues. DNA of the CDR3: TGTGCAAGTCGCCCCATCGGGTCTTACGAGCAGTACTTC. Amino acids: CASRPIGSYEQYF.

In its sample, this clonotype was seen a few times. The rearrangement uses TRBV3-1 and TRBJ1-4; D is unclear. V dropped 4 bases and J dropped 8 bases, with 17 bases sitting between them. CDR1 LGHDT and CDR2 YNNKEL come from the germline V gene (reference sequence). The CDR3 runs to 15 residues. CDR3 region: CASSPGVIVGEKLFF. The CDR3 nucleotides read TGTGCCAGCAGCCCTGGGGTAATAGTCGGAGAAAAACTGTTTTTT.

This clonotype occurred a few times. CDR3 amino acids: CASSLAGPIYNEQFF. The CDR3 coding sequence is TGTGCCAGCAGCTTAGCGGGACCCATATACAATGAGCAGTTCTTC. This chain connects TRBV11-2 to TRBJ2-1; possibly TRBD1 or TRBD2 for D (5 bases each). Germline CDR1 and CDR2: SGHAT and FQNNGV. V was trimmed by 1 base and J by 4 bases, leaving 11 bases between them. The CDR3 is 15 residues long.

This clonotype showed up just a few times. This chain uses TRBV14 with TRBJ2-5; TRBD2 matches 10 bases. The CDR3 is 15 amino acids. The junction had 5 bases not matched to a gene; V was cut back by 2 bases and J by 5 bases. Per germline, CDR1 SGHDN and CDR2 FVKESK. This chain's CDR3 is CASSQLAGVVETQYF. The CDR3 coding sequence is TGTGCCAGCAGCCAACTAGCGGGAGTAGTCGAGACCCAGTACTTC.

This clonotype was seen only a few times. This sequence joins TRBV10-3 and TRBJ1-1; 8 nucleotides align to TRBD1. Looked up from germline, CDR1 is ENHRY and CDR2 is SYGVKD. CDR3 length: 13 amino acids. With V trimmed by 9 bases and J by 4 bases, 7 bases remained unmatched. CDR3 DNA: TGTGCCATGGAGCAGGGGGCGGGCACTGAAGCTTTCTTT. It encodes CAMEQGAGTEAFF.

This clonotype was recorded a few times. V gene TRBV29-1 combines with J gene TRBJ1-1, with no clear D. Trimming removed 7 bases at V and 4 bases at J, with 7 bases between. Germline V gene sequence: CDR1 SQVTM, CDR2 ANQGSEA. This CDR3 contains 10 residues. This chain's CDR3 is CSATATEAFF. The CDR3 DNA sequence: TGCAGCGCGACTGCCACTGAAGCTTTCTTT.

J is TRBJ2-1 and V is TRBV3-1, with D possibly matching TRBD2 (6 bases). The V end was cut by 0 bases, the J end by 4 bases, with 10 bases between. This CDR3 is 15 amino acids long. Germline V gene data show CDR1 as LGHDT and CDR2 as YNNKEL (reference sequence). The CDR3 sequence is CASSQEWTTYNEQFF. CDR3 bases: TGTGCCAGCAGCCAAGAGTGGACTACATACAATGAGCAGTTCTTC.

There are many counts of this clonotype. CDR3 sequence: CALKRTGGNSPLHF. CDR3 in DNA: TGTGCCTTAAAACGAACAGGGGGTAATTCACCCCTCCACTTT. This chain connects TRBV30 to TRBJ1-6, with TRBD1 matching over 8 bases. In germline, CDR1 is GTSNPN, CDR2 SVGIG (reference sequence). The CDR3 runs to 14 residues. J lost 6 bases, V lost 7 bases, and 8 bases had no gene match.